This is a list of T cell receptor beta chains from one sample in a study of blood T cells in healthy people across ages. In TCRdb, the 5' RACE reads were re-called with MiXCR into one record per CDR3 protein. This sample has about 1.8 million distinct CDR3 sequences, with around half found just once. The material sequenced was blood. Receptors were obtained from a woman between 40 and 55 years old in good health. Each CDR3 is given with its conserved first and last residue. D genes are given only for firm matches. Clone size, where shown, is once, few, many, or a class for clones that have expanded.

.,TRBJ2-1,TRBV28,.,TGTGCCAGCAGCCAGCCGTCGCACTCGTTCTTAAGGAAGGTGGGAAATGAGCAGTTCTTC,CASSQPSHSFLRKVGNEQFF
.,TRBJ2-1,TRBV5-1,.,TGCGCCAGCAGCTCTCCCCCCCCAACAGGGATTAGAGAGGATGAGCAGTTCTTC,CASSSPPPTGIREDEQFF
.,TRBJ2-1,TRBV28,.,TGTGCCAGCAGCTCCTTCGGAAGGGAGCAGTTCTTC,CASSSFGREQFF
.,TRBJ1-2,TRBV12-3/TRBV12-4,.,TGTGCCAGCAGTTTTACTCCAGGGCCTAACTATGGCTACACCTTC,CASSFTPGPNYGYTF
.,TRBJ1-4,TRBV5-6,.,TGTGCCAGCACCCAATTGGCGAGGGATGAAGGAAAACTGTTTTTT,CASTQLARDEGKLFF
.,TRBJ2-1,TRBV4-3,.,TGCGCCAGCAGCCAAGAAGGGGCAGGCCGAGATGAGCAGTTCTTC,CASSQEGAGRDEQFF
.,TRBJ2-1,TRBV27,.,TGTGCCAGCCAGCCCCCGGGGAGTTACAATGAGCAGTTCTTC,CASQPPGSYNEQFF
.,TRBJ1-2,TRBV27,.,TGTGCCAGCAGTTTGTTCCTTGACTATGGCTACACCTTC,CASSLFLDYGYTF
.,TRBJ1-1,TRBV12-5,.,TGTGCTAGTGGTTTGGTAGCGGTCAGATACACTGAAGCTTTCTTT,CASGLVAVRYTEAFF
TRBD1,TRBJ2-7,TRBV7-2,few,TGTGCCAGCAGCCACCTCACCGGACAGGGGGCCTACGAGCAGTACTTC,CASSHLTGQGAYEQYF
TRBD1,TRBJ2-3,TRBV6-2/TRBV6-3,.,TGTGCCAGCATCAGGACAGGGGCGACAGATACGCAGTATTTT,CASIRTGATDTQYF
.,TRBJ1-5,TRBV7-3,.,TGTGCCAGCAGCTTAACTGCTTCAGGGGCTGGTCAGCCCCAGCATTTT,CASSLTASGAGQPQHF
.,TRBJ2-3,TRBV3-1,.,TGTGCCAGCAGCCAAGGGTTCGGCGCAGATACGCAGTATTTT,CASSQGFGADTQYF
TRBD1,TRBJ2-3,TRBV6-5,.,TGTGCCAGCAGTTATCATGGGACAGCTGGCACAGATACGCAGTATTTT,CASSYHGTAGTDTQYF
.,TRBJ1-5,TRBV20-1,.,TGCAGTGCTAGAGTTTCCATTGATAGCAATCAGCCCCAGCATTTT,CSARVSIDSNQPQHF
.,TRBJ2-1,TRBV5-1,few,TGCGCCAGCGGGCCCCAGGGGGGCTCCTACAATGAGCAGTTCTTC,CASGPQGGSYNEQFF
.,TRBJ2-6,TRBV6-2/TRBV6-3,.,TGTGCCAGCAGTGAGGGACTGTATTCTGGGGCCAACGTCCTGACTTTC,CASSEGLYSGANVLTF
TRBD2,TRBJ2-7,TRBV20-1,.,TGCAGTGCTCCAGGGAGGGCGAGGAACGAGCAGTACTTC,CSAPGRARNEQYF
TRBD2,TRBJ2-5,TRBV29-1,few,TGCAGCGCCCCCGGGACTAAGAGTGAGACCCAGTACTTC,CSAPGTKSETQYF
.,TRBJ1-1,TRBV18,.,TGTGCCAGCTCACCGGCTGGGTTACCTGAAGCTTTCTTT,CASSPAGLPEAFF
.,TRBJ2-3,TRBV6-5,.,TGTGCCTGCAGTTCTTGGGACCTACGCACAGATACGCAGTATTTT,CACSSWDLRTDTQYF
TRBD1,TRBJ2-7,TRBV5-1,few,TGCGCCAGCAGCCCGTACAGGGGCGCGTCCTACGAGCAGTACTTC,CASSPYRGASYEQYF
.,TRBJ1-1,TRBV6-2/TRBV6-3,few,TGTGCCAGCAGTTACTCTGGGGGCAGAGGGACTGAAGCTTTCTTT,CASSYSGGRGTEAFF
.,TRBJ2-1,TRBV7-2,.,TGTGCCAGCAGCCGCCCGACAGGAAATAGATATGAGCAGTTCTTC,CASSRPTGNRYEQFF
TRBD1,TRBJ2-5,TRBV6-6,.,TGTGCCAGCAGTTACTCGGGGACAGGGGCAGGGGAGACCCAGTACTTC,CASSYSGTGAGETQYF
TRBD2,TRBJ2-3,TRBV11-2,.,TGTGCCAGCAGCTTAGGCGTACGGGGGGGCCACCCCCTTAGCACAGATACGCAGTATTTT,CASSLGVRGGHPLSTDTQYF
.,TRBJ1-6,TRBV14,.,TGTGCCAGCAGCCAAGGGTGGGGCCAGAATTCACCCCTCCACTTT,CASSQGWGQNSPLHF
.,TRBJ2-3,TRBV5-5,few,TGTGCCAGCAGCTTGGCTTTACTCACAGATACGCAGTATTTT,CASSLALLTDTQYF
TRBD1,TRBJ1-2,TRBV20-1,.,TGCAGTGCTAGATTCCCTACGGGACAGGGGGCGGAAGGCTACACCTTC,CSARFPTGQGAEGYTF
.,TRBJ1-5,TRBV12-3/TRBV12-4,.,TGTGCCAGCAGTAGGGGGGACGATCAGCCCCAGCATTTT,CASSRGDDQPQHF
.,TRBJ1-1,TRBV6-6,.,TGTGCCAGCAGACGGCTACAGGGAGCGAACACTGAAGCTTTCTTT,CASRRLQGANTEAFF
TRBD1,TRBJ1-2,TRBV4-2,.,TGTGCCAGCAGCCAAGATTGGGTAAGGGGGCGAGACTATGGCTACACCTTC,CASSQDWVRGRDYGYTF
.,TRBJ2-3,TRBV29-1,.,TGCAGCGTGGGGACTCGTTACACAGATACGCAGTATTTT,CSVGTRYTDTQYF
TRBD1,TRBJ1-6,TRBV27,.,TGTGCCAGCAGCACCACGGGACAGGGTCATTCACCCCTCCACTTT,CASSTTGQGHSPLHF
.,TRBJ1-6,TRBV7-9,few,TGTGCCAGCAGCGGACAAGTAAATTCACCCCTCCACTTT,CASSGQVNSPLHF
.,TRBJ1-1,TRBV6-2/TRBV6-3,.,TGTGCCAGCAGTTACGGGAGGAGCATCCCCCCTGGAGCTTTCTTT,CASSYGRSIPPGAFF
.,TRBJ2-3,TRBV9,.,TGTGCCAGCAGAGTAGGGACTGATCCCACAGATACGCAGTATTTT,CASRVGTDPTDTQYF
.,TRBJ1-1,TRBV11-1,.,TGTGCCAGCATCTTACAAGGGGGGAACACTGAAGCTTTCTTT,CASILQGGNTEAFF
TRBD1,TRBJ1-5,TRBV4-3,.,TGCGCCAGCAGCCGAGAACAGGGGGCATTAAATCAGCCCCAGCATTTT,CASSREQGALNQPQHF
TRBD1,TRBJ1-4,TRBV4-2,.,TGTGCCAGCAGCCACCAACAGGGGAATAATGAAAAACTGTTTTTT,CASSHQQGNNEKLFF
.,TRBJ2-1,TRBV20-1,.,TGCAGTGCTGGGAATTATCTCTCCTCCTGCAATGAGCAGTTCTTC,CSAGNYLSSCNEQFF
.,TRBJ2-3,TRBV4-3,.,TGCGCCAGCAGCCAAGCTGTCACAGATACGCAGTATTTT,CASSQAVTDTQYF
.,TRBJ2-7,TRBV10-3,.,TGTGCCATCAGTAGACAGTCCGACTACGAGCAGTACTTC,CAISRQSDYEQYF
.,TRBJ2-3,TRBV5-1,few,TGCGCCAGCAGCTTCAGTCAGTATACGCAGTATTTT,CASSFSQYTQYF
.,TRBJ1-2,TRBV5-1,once,TGCGCCAGCAGCTTGGGACCCAATGGGGATGGCTGCACCTTC,CASSLGPNGDGCTF
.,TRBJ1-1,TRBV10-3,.,TGTGCCATCAGTGAGTCGAACATAGTCACGGAAGCTTTCTTT,CAISESNIVTEAFF
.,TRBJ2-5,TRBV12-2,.,TGTGCAAGTCGCTTAGCACCAGGGCGGGGCGAAGAGACCCAGTACTTC,CASRLAPGRGEETQYF
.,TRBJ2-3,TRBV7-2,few,TGTGCCAGCAGCTTAGGGGAGATCGCAGATACGCAGTATTTT,CASSLGEIADTQYF
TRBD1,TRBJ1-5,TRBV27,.,TGTGCCAGCAGTTATGCTGGACAGGTGCCCTTTCGTAGCAATCAGCCCCGGCATTTT,CASSYAGQVPFRSNQPRHF
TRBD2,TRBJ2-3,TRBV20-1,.,TGCAGTGTCCCACTAGCGGGGTTGTCAGATACGCAGTATTTT,CSVPLAGLSDTQYF
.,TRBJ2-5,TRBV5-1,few,TGCGCCAGCCAAGTCCAGATTTTCCAAGAGACCCAGTACTTC,CASQVQIFQETQYF